The present T cell receptor beta chain was sequenced within a study of blood T cell repertoires in COVID-19. Measured with immunoSEQ multiplex PCR; TCRdb has only the in-frame clones, and not every one. The sample lists about 44,000 clones, roughly 87% seen once, with 15% in the top ten. This CDR3 region has 13 residues. Looked up from germline, CDR1 is SGDLS and CDR2 is YYNGEE. V was clipped by 0 bases and J by 6 bases, with 8 bases between them. This clonotype was obtained from a man aged 65-85 years with active COVID-19. The chain combines TRBV9 with TRBJ2-3; D unclear. Sequencing was carried out using peripheral blood. CDR3 DNA: TGTGCCAGCAGCGTAGTTATGGAGGATACGCAGTATTTT. Translated: CASSVVMEDTQYF.